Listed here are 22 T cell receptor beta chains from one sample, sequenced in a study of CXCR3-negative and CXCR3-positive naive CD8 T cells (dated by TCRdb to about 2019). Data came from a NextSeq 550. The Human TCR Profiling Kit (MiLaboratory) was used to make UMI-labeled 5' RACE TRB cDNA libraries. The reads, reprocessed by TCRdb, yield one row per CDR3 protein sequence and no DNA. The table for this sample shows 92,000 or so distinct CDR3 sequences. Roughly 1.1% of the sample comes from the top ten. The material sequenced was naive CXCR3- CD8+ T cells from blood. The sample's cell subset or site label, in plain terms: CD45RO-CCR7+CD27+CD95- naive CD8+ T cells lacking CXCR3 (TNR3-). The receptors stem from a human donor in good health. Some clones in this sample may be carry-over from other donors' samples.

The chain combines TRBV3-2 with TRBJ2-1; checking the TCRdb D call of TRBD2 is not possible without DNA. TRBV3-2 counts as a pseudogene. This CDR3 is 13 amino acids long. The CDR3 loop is CASILAGANEQFF.

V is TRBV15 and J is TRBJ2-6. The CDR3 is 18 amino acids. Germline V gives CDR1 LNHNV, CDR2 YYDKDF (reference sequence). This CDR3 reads CATSRDGIGYSGANVLTF.

The CDR3 reads CASSVNRDALNTGELFF. V and J are TRBV9 and TRBJ2-2; without DNA, the TCRdb call of TRBD1 cannot be checked. The CDR3 has 17 residues. The germline gives CDR1 SGDLS, CDR2 YYNGEE.

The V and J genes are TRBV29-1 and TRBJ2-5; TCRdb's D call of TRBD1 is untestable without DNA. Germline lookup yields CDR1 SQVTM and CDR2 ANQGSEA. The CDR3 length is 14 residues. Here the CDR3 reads CSVMPDNQWETQYF.

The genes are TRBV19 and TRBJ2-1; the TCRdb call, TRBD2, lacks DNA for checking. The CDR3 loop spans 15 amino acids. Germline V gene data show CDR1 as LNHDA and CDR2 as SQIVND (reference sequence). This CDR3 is CASSPLAGVINEQFF.

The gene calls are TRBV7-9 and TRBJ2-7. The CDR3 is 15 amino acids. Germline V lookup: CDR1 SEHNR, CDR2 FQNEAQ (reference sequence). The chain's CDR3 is CASSLIALEDYEQYF. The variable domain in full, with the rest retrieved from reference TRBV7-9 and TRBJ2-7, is DTGVSQNPRHKITKRGQNVTFRCDPISEHNRLYWYRQTLGQGPEFLTYFQNEAQLEKSRLLSDRFSAERPKGSFSTLEIQRTEQGDSAMYLCASSLIALEDYEQYFGPGTRLTVT.

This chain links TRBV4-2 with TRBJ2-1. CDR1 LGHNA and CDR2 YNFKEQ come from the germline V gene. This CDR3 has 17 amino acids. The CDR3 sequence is CASSPDGYLEIYNEQFF.

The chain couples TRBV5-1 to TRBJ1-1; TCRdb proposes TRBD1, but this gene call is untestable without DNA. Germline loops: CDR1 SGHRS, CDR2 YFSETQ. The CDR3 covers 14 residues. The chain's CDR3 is CASSGGRGNTEAFF.

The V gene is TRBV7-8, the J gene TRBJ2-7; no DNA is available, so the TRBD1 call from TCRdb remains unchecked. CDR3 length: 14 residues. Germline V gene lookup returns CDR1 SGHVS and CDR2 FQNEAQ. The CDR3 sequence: CASSSWDRAYEQYF.

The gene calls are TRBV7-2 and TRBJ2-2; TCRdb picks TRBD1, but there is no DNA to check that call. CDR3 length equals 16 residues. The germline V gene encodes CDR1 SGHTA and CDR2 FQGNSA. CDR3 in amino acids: CASSLGRQGGIGELFF. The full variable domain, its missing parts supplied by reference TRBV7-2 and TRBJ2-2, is GAGVSQSPSNKVTEKGKDVELRCDPISGHTALYWYRQSLGQGLEFLIYFQGNSAPDKSGLPSDRFSAERTGGSVSTLTIQRTQQEDSAVYLCASSLGRQGGIGELFFGEGSRLTVL.

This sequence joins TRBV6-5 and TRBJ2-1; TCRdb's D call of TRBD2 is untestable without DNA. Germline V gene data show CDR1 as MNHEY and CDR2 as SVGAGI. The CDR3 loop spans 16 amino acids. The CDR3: CASSSYRGLAGEQQFF.

CDR3 loop: CSVDPPGSYNEQFF. V is TRBV29-1 and J is TRBJ2-1; TCRdb's D call, TRBD1, is unchecked because there is no DNA. In germline, CDR1 is SQVTM, CDR2 ANQGSEA. The CDR3 is made up of 14 amino acids.

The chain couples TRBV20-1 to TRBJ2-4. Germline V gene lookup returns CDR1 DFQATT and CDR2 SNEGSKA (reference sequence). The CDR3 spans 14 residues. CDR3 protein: CSARDLGYGYIQYF.

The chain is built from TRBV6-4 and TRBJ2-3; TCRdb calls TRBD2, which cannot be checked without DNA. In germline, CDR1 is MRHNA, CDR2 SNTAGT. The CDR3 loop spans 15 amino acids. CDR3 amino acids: CASSDGTAGPDTQYF.

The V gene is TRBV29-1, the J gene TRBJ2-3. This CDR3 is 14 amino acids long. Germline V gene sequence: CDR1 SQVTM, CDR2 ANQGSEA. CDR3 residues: CSVEEPENTDTQYF.

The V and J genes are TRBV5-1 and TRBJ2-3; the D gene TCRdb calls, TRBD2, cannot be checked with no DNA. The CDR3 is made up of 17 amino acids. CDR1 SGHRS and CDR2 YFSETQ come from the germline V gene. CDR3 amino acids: CANFSVAGDNPPDTQYF.

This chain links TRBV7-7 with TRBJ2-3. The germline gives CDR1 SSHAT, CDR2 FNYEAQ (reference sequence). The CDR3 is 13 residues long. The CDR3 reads CASSLVDGDTQYF.

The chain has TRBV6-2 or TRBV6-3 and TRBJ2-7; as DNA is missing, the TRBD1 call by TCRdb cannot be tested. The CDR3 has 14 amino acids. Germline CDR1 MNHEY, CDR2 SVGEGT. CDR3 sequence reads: CASTMGVYSYEQYF.

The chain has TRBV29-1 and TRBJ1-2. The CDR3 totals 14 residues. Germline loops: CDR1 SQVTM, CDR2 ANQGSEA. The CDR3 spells CSASQGIWWDGYTF.

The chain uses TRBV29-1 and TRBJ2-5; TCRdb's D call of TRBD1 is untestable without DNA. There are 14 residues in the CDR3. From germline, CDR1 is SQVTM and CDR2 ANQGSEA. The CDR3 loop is CSVETGGHQETQYF.

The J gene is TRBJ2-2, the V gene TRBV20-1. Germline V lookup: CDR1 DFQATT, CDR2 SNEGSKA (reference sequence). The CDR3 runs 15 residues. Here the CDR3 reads CSATQRSLRAGELFF.

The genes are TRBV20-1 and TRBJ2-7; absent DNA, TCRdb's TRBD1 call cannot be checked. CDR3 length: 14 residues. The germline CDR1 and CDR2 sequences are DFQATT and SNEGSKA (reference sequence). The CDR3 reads CSALDRGGENEQYF.